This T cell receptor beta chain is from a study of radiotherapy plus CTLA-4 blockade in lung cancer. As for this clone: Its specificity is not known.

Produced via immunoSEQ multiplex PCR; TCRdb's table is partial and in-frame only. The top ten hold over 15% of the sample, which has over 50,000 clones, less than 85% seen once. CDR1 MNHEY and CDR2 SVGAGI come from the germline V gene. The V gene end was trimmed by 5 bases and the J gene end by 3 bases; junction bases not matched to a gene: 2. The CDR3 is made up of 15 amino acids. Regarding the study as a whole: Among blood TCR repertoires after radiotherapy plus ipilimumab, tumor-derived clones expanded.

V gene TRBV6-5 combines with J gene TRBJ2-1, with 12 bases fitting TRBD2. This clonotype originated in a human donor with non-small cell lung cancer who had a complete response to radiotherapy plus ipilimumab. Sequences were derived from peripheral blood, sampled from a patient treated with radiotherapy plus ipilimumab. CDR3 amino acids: CASSPTSGGYNEQFF. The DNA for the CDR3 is TGTGCCAGCAGTCCGACTAGCGGGGGCTACAATGAGCAGTTCTTC.